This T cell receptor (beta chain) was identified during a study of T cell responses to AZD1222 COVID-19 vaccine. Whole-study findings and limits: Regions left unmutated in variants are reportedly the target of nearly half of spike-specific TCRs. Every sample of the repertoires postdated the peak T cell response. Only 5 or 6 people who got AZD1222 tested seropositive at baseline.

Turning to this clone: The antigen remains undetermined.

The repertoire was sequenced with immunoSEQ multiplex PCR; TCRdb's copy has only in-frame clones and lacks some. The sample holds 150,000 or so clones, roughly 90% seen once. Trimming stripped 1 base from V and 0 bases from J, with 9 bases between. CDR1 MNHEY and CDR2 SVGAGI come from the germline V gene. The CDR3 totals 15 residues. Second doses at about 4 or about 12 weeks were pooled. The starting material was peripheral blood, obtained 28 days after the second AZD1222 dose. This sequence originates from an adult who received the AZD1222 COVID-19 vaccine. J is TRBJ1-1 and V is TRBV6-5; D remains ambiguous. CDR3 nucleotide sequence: TGTGCCAGCAGTTACTATGGCAGCATGAACACTGAAGCTTTCTTT. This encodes CASSYYGSMNTEAFF.